The 9 T cell receptor beta chains below come from one sample, sequenced in a study of T cell responses to AZD1222 COVID-19 vaccine. Libraries were prepared by immunoSEQ multiplex PCR; TCRdb keeps only in-frame clonotypes and omits some of them. The repertoire holds 130,000 to 150,000 clones, with over 80% as singletons. The source was peripheral blood, collected on day 0 of MenACWY control vaccination. The receptors come from an adult in good health.

In DNA, the CDR3 is TGTGCCACCAGTTCCAGGGGAGGCAATCAGCCCCAGCATTTT. It specifies CATSSRGGNQPQHF. This rearrangement joins TRBV24-1 to TRBJ1-5; a possible D gene is TRBD1 (6 bases). The V end lost 6 bases, the J end lost 2 bases, and 10 bases lay between the germline ends. The CDR3 consists of 14 residues. Per germline, CDR1 KGHDR and CDR2 SFDVKD.

The chain employs TRBV3-1 (or the pseudogene TRBV3-2) and TRBJ1-4; D gene ambiguous. V was cut by 0 bases and J by 0 bases, with 8 bases left in between. The CDR3 runs 16 residues. Germline V lookup: CDR1 LGHDT, CDR2 YNNKEL (reference sequence). CDR3 loop: CASSQDGTATNEKLFF. The CDR3 DNA reads as TGTGCCAGCAGCCAAGATGGCACAGCAACTAATGAAAAACTGTTTTTT.

The rearrangement uses TRBV28 and TRBJ2-5, with no clear D. This CDR3 region has 15 residues. V was clipped by 6 bases and J by 1 base, with 15 bases between them. Germline CDR1 reads MDHEN; CDR2 reads SYDVKM. CDR3 in amino acids: CASSPSSRFQETQYF. The DNA of the CDR3 is TGTGCCAGCAGCCCGTCCAGTAGGTTCCAAGAGACCCAGTACTTC.

A remark on this clone: The same CDR3 can be traced to other DNA sequences in this sample. The V and J genes are TRBV15 and TRBJ1-1; perhaps TRBD1 as D (6 bases). Germline V lookup: CDR1 LNHNV, CDR2 YYDKDF (reference sequence). The length of the CDR3 is 15 residues. V was cut by 0 bases and J by 2 bases, with 10 bases left in between. The CDR3 region has the DNA TGTGCCACCAGCAGAGAGAGGACAGTAAACACTGAAGCTTTCTTT. This codes for CATSRERTVNTEAFF.

V and J are TRBV28 and TRBJ1-5; TRBD1 is a possible D gene (6 bases). Trimming shortened V by 10 bases and J by 4 bases, and 14 bases separated the two germline ends. The CDR3 is made up of 13 amino acids. The germline gives CDR1 MDHEN, CDR2 SYDVKM. The CDR3 sequence: CAINRVRNQPQHF. The DNA of the CDR3 is TGTGCCATCAACAGGGTAAGGAATCAGCCCCAGCATTTT.

CDR3 bases: TGTGCCAGTAAGTGGGAGGTTTGGTCTCAGCCCCAGCATTTT. This sequence encodes CASKWEVWSQPQHF. The rearrangement uses TRBV19 and TRBJ1-5; D is uncertain. CDR3 length equals 14 residues. Per germline, CDR1 LNHDA and CDR2 SQIVND (reference sequence). V was cut by 7 bases and J by 6 bases, with 16 bases left in between.

The rearrangement links TRBV7-9 to TRBJ1-6; D is unclear. CDR3 length: 15 amino acids. Germline V lookup: CDR1 SEHNR, CDR2 FQNEAQ (reference sequence). Trimming took off 2 bases at V and 10 bases at J, with 15 bases between the two ends. The CDR3 nucleotides read TGTGCCAGCAGCTTATCTTCGGGAGGCTACTCACCCCTCCACTTT. Translating gives CASSLSSGGYSPLHF.

The chain is built from TRBV29-1 and TRBJ2-7; 9 bases match TRBD1. The CDR3 contains 13 residues. In germline, CDR1 is SQVTM, CDR2 ANQGSEA. V lost 6 bases and J lost 4; bases outside the gene matches: 7. The CDR3 coding sequence is TGCAGCGTAGATCCGGGACAGGGTTACGAGCAGTACTTC. This codes for CSVDPGQGYEQYF.

This clone has a single count. For the CDR3, the DNA is TGTGCCAGCAGGACAGGTCCTGCGAGTAATGAGCAGTTCTTC. This codes for CASRTGPASNEQFF. The gene calls are TRBV9 and TRBJ2-1; TRBD1 is a possible D gene (6 bases). Germline CDR1 reads SGDLS; CDR2 reads YYNGEE. Trimming stripped 5 bases from V and 7 bases from J, with 16 bases between. This CDR3 is built from 14 residues.